The clone carrying this TCR beta chain came up a few times. V lost 6 bases, J lost 1 base, and 12 bases lay in between. The CDR3 runs 14 residues. Looked up from germline, CDR1 is MNHEY and CDR2 is SVGAGI. The data derive from a study of blood T cell repertoires in COVID-19. Overall study context: COVID-19 samples from acute and convalescent phases originated in the United States, Italy and Spain. In each case, the material was cDNA or gDNA derived from T cells, B-cell-depleted T cells, or PBMCs.

In the original analysis: Counts of nucleated cells, estimated from reference gene primer amplification, were obtained. Using immunoSEQ multiplex PCR, the repertoire was profiled, and TCRdb retains in-frame clones only, with some absent. For V, J and clone size, that table is used; D and trimming come from the DNA. The sample includes 150,000 to 200,000 clones, around 85% of them seen just once. The receptor's source is a human donor in a cohort sampled during active COVID-19. Sequenced: peripheral blood. The rearrangement links TRBV6-5 to TRBJ1-1; D not certain. The CDR3: CASSLRHSNTEAFF. Written as DNA, the CDR3 is TGTGCCAGCAGCCTCAGACACTCGAACACTGAAGCTTTCTTT.